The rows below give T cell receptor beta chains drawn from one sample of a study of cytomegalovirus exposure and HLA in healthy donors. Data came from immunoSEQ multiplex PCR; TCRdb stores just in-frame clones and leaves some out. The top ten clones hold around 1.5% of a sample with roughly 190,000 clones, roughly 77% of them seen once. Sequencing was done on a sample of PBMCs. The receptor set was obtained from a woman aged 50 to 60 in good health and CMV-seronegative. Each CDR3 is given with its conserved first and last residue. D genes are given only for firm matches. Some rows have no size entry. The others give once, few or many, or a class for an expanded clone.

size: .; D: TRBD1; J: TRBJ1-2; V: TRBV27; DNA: TGTGCCAGCAGGCGGGCCGGGACAGGATTATGGGGCTACACCTTC; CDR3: CASRRAGTGLWGYTF
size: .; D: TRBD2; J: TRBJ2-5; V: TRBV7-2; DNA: TGTGCCAGCAGCTTAACTAGCGGGATACAAGAGACCCAGTACTTC; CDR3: CASSLTSGIQETQYF
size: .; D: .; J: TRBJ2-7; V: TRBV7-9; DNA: TGTGCCAGCAAAAGGGGCGAGTCCTACGAGCAGTACTTC; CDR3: CASKRGESYEQYF
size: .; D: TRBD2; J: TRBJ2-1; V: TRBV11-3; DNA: TGTGCCAGCAGCTCCTTATCAACTAGCGGCGGTGAGCAGTTCTTC; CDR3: CASSSLSTSGGEQFF
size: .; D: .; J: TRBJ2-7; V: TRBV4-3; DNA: TGCGCCAGCAGCCAAGAGCCTAGCATGGGCGAGCAGTACTTC; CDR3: CASSQEPSMGEQYF
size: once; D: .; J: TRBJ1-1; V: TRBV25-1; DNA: TGTGCCAGCAGAGGCCTCGGGTCCCCCGCTGCGAACACTGAAGCTTTCTTT; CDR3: CASRGLGSPAANTEAFF
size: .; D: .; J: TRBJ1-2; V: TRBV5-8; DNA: TGTGCCAGCACCCAGGGGTGGGGCCGCGGCTACACCTTC; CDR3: CASTQGWGRGYTF
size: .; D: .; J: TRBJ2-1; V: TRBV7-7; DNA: TGTGCTATCAGACCCACAGTTTTGAGTGAGCAGTTCTTC; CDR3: CAIRPTVLSEQFF
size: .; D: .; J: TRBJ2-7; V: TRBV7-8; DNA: TGTGCCAGCAGCTTAGAGGGGGGGATGACCTACGAGCAGTACTTC; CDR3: CASSLEGGMTYEQYF
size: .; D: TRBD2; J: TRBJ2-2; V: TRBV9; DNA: TGTGCCAGCAGCGCACTAGCGGTCTCCGGGGAGCTGTTTTTT; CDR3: CASSALAVSGELFF
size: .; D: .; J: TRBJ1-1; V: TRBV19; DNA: TGTGCCAGTAGGGTACCGGGAACTGAAGCTTTCTTT; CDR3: CASRVPGTEAFF
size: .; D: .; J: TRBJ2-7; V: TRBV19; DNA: TGTGCCAGTAGTTTGGGAGACGAGCAGTACTTC; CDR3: CASSLGDEQYF
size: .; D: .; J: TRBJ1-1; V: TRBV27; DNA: TGTGCCAGCAGACAACCGGGACTCACTGAAGCTTTCTTT; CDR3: CASRQPGLTEAFF
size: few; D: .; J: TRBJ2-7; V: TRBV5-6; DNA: TGTGCCAGCAGCCAGATGAGGATAAGATCCGACGAGCAGTACTTC; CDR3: CASSQMRIRSDEQYF
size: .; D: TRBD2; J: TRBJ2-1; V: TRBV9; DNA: TGTGCCAGCAGCGTAGCTCTTCGACTAGCGGGAAGCAATGAGCAGTTCTTC; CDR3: CASSVALRLAGSNEQFF
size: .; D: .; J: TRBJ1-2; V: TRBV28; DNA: TGTGCCAGCAGTTTGAGCGGAAACTATGGCTACACCTTC; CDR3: CASSLSGNYGYTF
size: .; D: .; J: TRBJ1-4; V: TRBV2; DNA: TGTGCCAGCAGTGTTGGGGGGGGTAATGAAAAACTGTTTTTT; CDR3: CASSVGGGNEKLFF
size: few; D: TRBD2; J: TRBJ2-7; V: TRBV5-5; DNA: TGTGCCAGCAGCTCTAACGTGGGGGGGACGGGCGAGCAGTACTTC; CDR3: CASSSNVGGTGEQYF
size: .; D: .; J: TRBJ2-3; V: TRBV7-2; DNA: TGTGCCAGCAGCCTCTCGACGGGAGCCCGAGCAGATACGCAGTATTTT; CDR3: CASSLSTGARADTQYF
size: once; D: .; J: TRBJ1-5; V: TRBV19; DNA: TGTGCCAGTAGTTGGGCCCGGGGGAGTAGCAATCAGCCCCAGCATTTT; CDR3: CASSWARGSSNQPQHF
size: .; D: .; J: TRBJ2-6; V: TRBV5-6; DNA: TGTGCCAGCAGCCCGGTTTGGGGGGCCAACGTCCTGACTTTC; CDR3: CASSPVWGANVLTF
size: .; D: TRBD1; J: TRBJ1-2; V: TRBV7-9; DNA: TGTGCCAGCAGCTTAGCGGTGGCAGGGGGCGCCTTCGACGGCTACACCTTC; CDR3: CASSLAVAGGAFDGYTF
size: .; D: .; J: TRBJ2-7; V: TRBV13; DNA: TGTGCCAGCCGAATGAACCGGAGGGTACCCTACGAGCAGTACTTC; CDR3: CASRMNRRVPYEQYF
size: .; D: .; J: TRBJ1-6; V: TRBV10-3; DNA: TGTGCCATCAGTGGTGTTGCCAGCTCCTATAATTCACCCCTCCACTTT; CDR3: CAISGVASSYNSPLHF
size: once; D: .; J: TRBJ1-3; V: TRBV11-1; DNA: TGTGCCAGCAGCGCACAGGTCTCTGGAAACACCATATATTTT; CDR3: CASSAQVSGNTIYF
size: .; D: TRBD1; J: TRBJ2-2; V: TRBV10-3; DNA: TGTGCCATCAGTGGGGACAGGCCGAACACCGGGGAGCTGTTTTTT; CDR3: CAISGDRPNTGELFF
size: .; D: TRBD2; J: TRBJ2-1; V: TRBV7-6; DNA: TGTGCCAGCAGCTTAGGGGGGACTAGCGGGAGCCTGAATGAGCAGTTCTTC; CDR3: CASSLGGTSGSLNEQFF